This T cell receptor (beta chain) was identified in a study of early stage breast cancer tumors. Background on the study: Around 9.8-fold was the mean read coverage per sample.

Per the germline V gene, CDR1 is SGHTA and CDR2 is FQGNSA. V lost 4 bases, J lost 1 base, and 11 bases stayed unmatched. The CDR3 is 19 residues long. Each sample had two DNA replicates, roughly 0.5 ug blood or roughly 1.5 ug tissue. The repertoire was sequenced with immunoSEQ multiplex PCR; TCRdb's copy has only in-frame clones and lacks some. The table has about 63,000 clones, roughly 80% seen once; the top ten hold less than 4%. Sequences were obtained from blood. The receptor was isolated from a person younger than 45 with breast cancer. The chain is built from TRBV7-2 and TRBJ2-1; TRBD2 matches 12 bases. The CDR3 coding sequence is TGTGCCAGCAGCTCTTCTGGACTAGCGGGAACCGCGTCCTACAATGAGCAGTTCTTC. It translates to CASSSSGLAGTASYNEQFF. Full variable domain (outside the CDR3, taken from reference TRBV7-2 and TRBJ2-1): GAGVSQSPSNKVTEKGKDVELRCDPISGHTALYWYRQSLGQGLEFLIYFQGNSAPDKSGLPSDRFSAERTGGSVSTLTIQRTQQEDSAVYLCASSSSGLAGTASYNEQFFGPGTRLTVL.